This T cell receptor beta chain was sequenced in a study of T cell responses to AZD1222 COVID-19 vaccine (dated by TCRdb to the early 2020s). Regarding the study in general: AZD1222 recipients whose second dose came at about 4 weeks and those whose second dose came at about 12 weeks were combined into one group, since spike-specific TCR depth and breadth did not differ between the two schedules. A total of 233 trial participants underwent TCR sequencing, of whom about 200 had received two doses of AZD1222 and approximately 25 had received two doses of the MenACWY control vaccine. Enrollment into the trials was organized by age into subgroups of 18-55, 56-69 and 70-plus years, and those subgroups contained approximately 150, 30 and 60 TCR-sequenced participants, respectively. General conclusions and limits of the study: The 56-69-year group was small, and its depth increase did not reach significance, likely because of low power. Because no day 14 peak-response samples were available, repertoires were characterized only after the peak T cell response. The whole spike protein was spanned by vaccine-associated CD4 TCRs, and dominant responses were seen in regions 160-218 and 743-854. Conclusions about previously exposed vaccinees are limited because only six or seven AZD1222 recipients were SARS-CoV-2 seropositive at baseline. After two AZD1222 doses, spike-specific TCR breadth and depth were significantly higher than at day 0 and than in MenACWY recipients. Nearly half of unique spike-specific TCRs reportedly recognized epitopes outside regions mutated in the B.1.351 and B.1.1.7 variants. Participants were mostly white British and included more females than males, and it was suggested by the authors that clonal diversity may have been underestimated.

Concerning this clone itself: The antigen this receptor binds is unknown. Per-base quality was not reported, and no clone a single base away is much larger than it.

Sample time point, as interpreted from the label and publication: baseline before first vaccination. Vaccinee samples were obtained from the UK trials COV001 and COV002, which included a single-blind randomized controlled phase 2/3 trial of AZD1222 (ChAdOx1 nCoV-19) in healthy adults. For TCRbeta chain sequencing, PBMC samples were collected from trial participants at day 0 and at day 28 after the second dose. The CDR3 regions of human TCRbeta chains were analyzed by immunosequencing. The paper's data handling went like this. TCRs in the repertoires were compared against a reference library of SARS-CoV-2-specific TCRs that had been generated with the MIRA antigen-specificity platform. Breadth was defined as the fraction of unique TCRs that were SARS-CoV-2-associated. Depth was defined as the fraction of total T cells that were SARS-CoV-2-associated. Using the MIRA data, each spike-specific TCR was assigned both to the spike region to which the TCR was reactive and to a CD4 or CD8 class. Log10-transformed breadth and depth values were compared by one-way ANOVA with Sidak's multiple comparisons tests. TCRdb retrieved this table from immuneACCESS and kept in-frame rearrangements only. Not all clones are present; in checked studies, unresolved V genes account for under half, and no reason is known for the remainder. V and J calls and clone size are those listed in that table; D and trimming were worked out from the DNA. The sample table contains roughly 95,000 clones; only one count was recorded for 88% of them. Of the sample, 2.5% to 3% is held by the ten largest clones.

CDR1 is given as SNHLY and CDR2 as FYNNEI, both from the germline V gene. The CDR3 runs 12 amino acids, cysteine and phenylalanine included. The read is trimmed to its CDR3 DNA, 36 bases read in frame from base 1. V loses 5 bases of germline sequence and J loses 3 bases, and the interval between the two ends is 6 bases. The input for sequencing was peripheral blood, taken on day 0 of AZD1222 vaccination. The V gene is TRBV2 and the J gene is TRBJ2-3, and perhaps TRBD2 as D gene, on 6 matching bases. This TCR derives from an adult in good health. The nucleotides are TGTGCCAGCAGTCGGGAGACAGATACGCAGTATTTT. Its translation reads: CASSRETDTQYF. With the rest looked up from the reference TRBV2 and TRBJ2-3 genes rather than sequenced, the full variable domain is EPEVTQTPSHQVTQMGQEVILRCVPISNHLYFYWYRQILGQKVEFLVSFYNNEISEKSEIFDDQFSVERPDGSNFTLKIRSTKLEDSAMYFCASSRETDTQYFGPGTRLTVL.